These 16 T cell receptor beta chains were sequenced from one sample in a study of blood T cell repertoires in COVID-19. Using immunoSEQ multiplex PCR, the repertoire was profiled, and TCRdb retains in-frame clones only, with some absent. The sample carries some 150,000 clones, 88% recorded once. Sequencing was done on a sample of peripheral blood. The receptors stem from a human donor in a cohort sampled during active COVID-19.

This chain joins TRBV11-2 and TRBJ2-7; 12 bases map to TRBD2. From germline, CDR1 is SGHAT and CDR2 FQNNGV. The CDR3 length is 15 residues. With V trimmed by 5 bases and J by 2 bases, 4 bases remained unmatched. CDR3 nucleotides: TGTGCCAGCAGCGCCGGACTAGCGGGAACCTACGAGCAGTACTTC. It translates to CASSAGLAGTYEQYF.

V usage is TRBV19 and J usage is TRBJ1-1; 8 nucleotides align to TRBD1. The germline CDR1 and CDR2 sequences are LNHDA and SQIVND (reference sequence). This CDR3 contains 16 residues. Unmatched junction bases numbered 11, after V lost 8 bases and J lost 0 bases. CDR3 coding DNA: TGTGCCAGTCGAGTCCGGGACAGGCAGATGAACACTGAAGCTTTCTTT. Its translation is CASRVRDRQMNTEAFF.

The V gene is TRBV6-5, the J gene TRBJ1-1, with a possible D match to TRBD1 (5 bases). From germline, CDR1 is MNHEY and CDR2 SVGAGI. This CDR3 comprises 13 residues. V lost 8 bases and J 6 bases, leaving 16 bases between the germline ends. Here the CDR3 reads CASLRGGVSEAFF. Written as DNA, the CDR3 is TGTGCCAGCCTTAGGGGAGGGGTATCTGAAGCTTTCTTT.

The J gene is TRBJ1-2, the V gene TRBV6-2 or TRBV6-3; no clear D. Trimming pared 0 bases from V and 9 bases from J, leaving 17 bases between. The germline V gene has CDR1 MNHEY and CDR2 SVGEGT. The CDR3 is 15 amino acids. CDR3 in DNA: TGTGCCAGCAGTTACTCCCCCTTCGGAGGGCCCAGCTACACCTTC. As protein: CASSYSPFGGPSYTF.

V usage is TRBV28 and J usage is TRBJ2-1, with TRBD2 identical over 9 bases. The CDR3 covers 16 residues. V shed 6 bases, J shed 1 base, and the junction held 7 bases outside the gene matches. CDR1 and CDR2 from the germline V gene are MDHEN and SYDVKM. The CDR3 loop is CASSSLLAGSYNEQFF. The CDR3 nucleotides read TGTGCCAGCAGCTCGCTTCTAGCGGGGTCCTACAATGAGCAGTTCTTC.

This clone was observed once. CDR3 loop: CASEEVGAYNEQFF. The DNA of the CDR3 is TGTGCCAGCGAGGAGGTTGGGGCCTACAATGAGCAGTTCTTC. This sequence joins TRBV9 and TRBJ2-1, with D possibly TRBD2 on 5 matching bases. This CDR3 has 14 residues. In germline, CDR1 is SGDLS, CDR2 YYNGEE. V lost 7 bases, J lost 2 bases, and 13 bases lay in between.

The chain links TRBV5-1 to TRBJ2-7, with 9 bases aligning to TRBD1. This CDR3 region has 15 residues. Germline V gene sequence: CDR1 SGHRS, CDR2 YFSETQ. The trim removed 3 bases at V and 2 bases at J, leaving 6 bases unmatched. CDR3 in amino acids: CASSWGQGTPYEQYF. CDR3 DNA sequence: TGCGCCAGCAGCTGGGGACAGGGAACCCCCTACGAGCAGTACTTC. The variable domain in full, with the rest retrieved from reference TRBV5-1 and TRBJ2-7, is KAGVTQTPRYLIKTRGQQVTLSCSPISGHRSVSWYQQTPGQGLQFLFEYFSETQRNKGNFPGRFSGRQFSNSRSEMNVSTLELGDSALYLCASSWGQGTPYEQYFGPGTRLTVT.

The rearrangement uses TRBV19 and TRBJ1-1; D might be TRBD1 (5 bases). The CDR3 runs 15 residues. Trimming stripped 7 bases from V and 2 bases from J, with 17 bases between. Germline V gene data show CDR1 as LNHDA and CDR2 as SQIVND (reference sequence). The DNA of the CDR3 is TGTGCCAGTATGTCGTACTTAAGGGGAAACACTGAAGCTTTCTTT. Its translation: CASMSYLRGNTEAFF.

This clone was seen a single time. Mismatch with germline at one junction end may stem from a read error. The chain has TRBV29-1 and TRBJ1-2, with 7 bases fitting TRBD1. Per germline, CDR1 SQVTM and CDR2 ANQGSEA. The CDR3 totals 14 residues. CDR3 protein: CSAEMGHRGGGYTF. In DNA form, the CDR3 reads TGCAGCGCTGAAATGGGCCACAGGGGTGGTGGCTACACCTTC. Full variable domain (outside the CDR3, taken from reference TRBV29-1 and TRBJ1-2): SAVISQKPSRDICQRGTSLTIQCQVDSQVTMMFWYRQQPGQSLTLIATANQGSEATYESGFVIDKFPISRPNLTFSTLTVSNMSPEDSSIYLCSAEMGHRGGGYTFGSGTRLTVV.

In DNA form, the CDR3 reads TGTGCCACCAGCAGGGGGACAGGGTCCCTCACAGATACGCAGTATTTT. Protein: CATSRGTGSLTDTQYF. The chain links TRBV15 to TRBJ2-3, with TRBD1 identical over 9 bases. This CDR3 is 16 amino acids long. Germline CDR1 and CDR2: LNHNV and YYDKDF (reference sequence). Unmatched junction bases numbered 6, after V lost 3 bases and J lost 2 bases.

This chain joins TRBV7-2 and TRBJ1-2, with TRBD1 identical over 12 bases. Trimming removed 6 bases from V and 7 bases from J; junction bases left unmatched: 6. The CDR3 covers 14 residues. Per germline, CDR1 SGHTA and CDR2 FQGNSA. CDR3 protein: CASRPGQGASGYTF. CDR3 nucleotides: TGTGCCAGCAGACCGGGACAGGGGGCAAGTGGCTACACCTTC.

In its sample, this clone was seen a few times. The V call is TRBV7-2, the J call TRBJ2-1, with 7 bases aligning to TRBD2. V dropped 4 bases and J dropped 9; count of bases not matched to a gene: 9. The CDR3 contains 14 residues. The germline V gene has CDR1 SGHTA and CDR2 FQGNSA. CDR3 nucleotides: TGTGCCAGCAGCTCCGGAGGGACTAAAGCTGAGCAGTTCTTC. This encodes CASSSGGTKAEQFF. Using reference TRBV7-2 and TRBJ2-1 for the parts outside the CDR3, the full variable domain is GAGVSQSPSNKVTEKGKDVELRCDPISGHTALYWYRQSLGQGLEFLIYFQGNSAPDKSGLPSDRFSAERTGGSVSTLTIQRTQQEDSAVYLCASSSGGTKAEQFFGPGTRLTVL.

The chain is built from TRBV28 and TRBJ2-1; 8 bases map to TRBD1. The CDR3 is 15 residues long. In germline, CDR1 is MDHEN, CDR2 SYDVKM. The V and J ends lost 3 bases and 2 bases, in that order; junction bases with no gene match: 3. The CDR3 sequence: CASSFGDRPYNEQFF. The CDR3 nucleotides are TGTGCCAGCAGTTTCGGGGACAGGCCCTACAATGAGCAGTTCTTC.

The chain links TRBV7-9 to TRBJ2-3; 8 nucleotides line up with TRBD1. This CDR3 spans 15 amino acids. The junction had 7 bases not matched to a gene; V was cut back by 3 bases and J by 5 bases. In germline, CDR1 is SEHNR, CDR2 FQNEAQ (reference sequence). The CDR3 sequence is CASSFGQGSGDTQYF. In DNA, the CDR3 is TGTGCCAGCAGCTTCGGACAGGGAAGTGGAGATACGCAGTATTTT.

As for this clone: One end of the junction is discordant with germline, which a read error may explain. V and J are TRBV7-7 and TRBJ2-3, with TRBD2 matching over 9 bases. Germline values: CDR1 SSHAT, CDR2 FNYEAQ (reference sequence). The CDR3 loop spans 16 amino acids. The CDR3 region has the DNA TGTGCTAGCAGCTCCGGGACTAGCAGAACCACAGATACGCAGTATTTT. This encodes CASSSGTSRTTDTQYF. Together with reference TRBV7-7 and TRBJ2-3, the CDR3 gives the full variable domain: GAGVSQSPRYKVTKRGQDVTLRCDPISSHATLYWYQQALGQGPEFLTYFNYEAQPDKSGLPSDRFSAERPEGSISTLTIQRTEQRDSAMYRCASSSGTSRTTDTQYFGPGTRLTVL.

CDR3 DNA: TGTGCCAGCAGCTTACAGGGAGGGGACTATGGCTACACCTTC. Residues: CASSLQGGDYGYTF. The chain joins TRBV7-9 to TRBJ1-2; TRBD1 might be the D (5 bases). The CDR3 spans 14 residues. With 2 bases removed from V and 3 bases from J, the gap between germline ends came to 10 bases. Per germline, CDR1 SEHNR and CDR2 FQNEAQ (reference sequence).